The 4 T cell receptor beta chains below were found in one sample sequenced in a study of identical twins. TCRdb reanalysed the 5' RACE reads using MiXCR and keeps one entry per CDR3 protein. The data show about 790,000 distinct CDR3 sequences, roughly 18% seen once. These data also featured in a second study, about T cells expressing NK-cell markers.

Sequencing was performed on PBMCs. The receptors shown here come from a woman under 30 in good health.

There are a few counts of this clonotype. V and J are TRBV20-1 and TRBJ2-5, with 8 bases identical to TRBD1. V lost 0 bases and J lost 5; bases outside the gene matches: 8. Germline V gene lookup returns CDR1 DFQATT and CDR2 SNEGSKA (reference sequence). This CDR3 contains 15 residues. CDR3 region: CSARDLAGGRETQYF. The CDR3 nucleotides read TGCAGTGCTAGAGATTTAGCAGGGGGCAGGGAGACCCAGTACTTC.

This clonotype has just a few counts. The rearrangement links TRBV11-2 to TRBJ1-1, with D unresolved. The CDR3 has 13 amino acids. Trimming removed 5 bases from V and 6 bases from J, with 13 bases in between. Germline CDR1 reads SGHAT; CDR2 reads FQNNGV. CDR3 sequence: CASSPGGRAEAFF. For the CDR3, the DNA is TGTGCCAGCAGCCCGGGCGGGCGTGCTGAAGCTTTCTTT.

This clonotype was detected only a few times. V is TRBV4-2 and J is TRBJ2-3, with 8 bases identical to TRBD2. The CDR3 consists of 16 residues. Trimming at V came to 1 base and at J to 4 bases, leaving 7 bases not matched to a gene. The germline V gene has CDR1 LGHNA and CDR2 YNFKEQ. The CDR3 nucleotides read TGTGCCAGCAGCCAAGGCCGGGGGGGCCTGGCAGATACGCAGTATTTT. It translates to CASSQGRGGLADTQYF.

Only a few counts were recorded for this clonotype. The chain has TRBV7-8 and TRBJ1-4; D remains ambiguous. Trimming took off 6 bases at V and 0 bases at J, with 11 bases between the two ends. Per the germline V gene, CDR1 is SGHVS and CDR2 is FQNEAQ. The CDR3 is 15 amino acids. The CDR3 nucleotides are TGTGCCAGCAGACTCCAGATAGCAACTAATGAAAAACTGTTTTTT. It translates to CASRLQIATNEKLFF.